These 29 T cell receptor beta chains came from one sample sequenced in a study of cytomegalovirus exposure and HLA in healthy donors. Primers included in the PCR were 60 Vbeta and 13 Jbeta primers. Only in-frame clones appear in the TCRdb table, and some are missing; sequencing was by immunoSEQ multiplex PCR. The table lists approximately 150,000 clones, around three quarters of them singletons. The sequencing input was PBMCs. The receptors were sampled from a man aged 40-55 years in good health and CMV-seronegative.

This chain connects TRBV28 to TRBJ2-3, with TRBD1 as a possible D gene (5 bases). Germline loops: CDR1 MDHEN, CDR2 SYDVKM. With 6 bases removed from V and 6 bases from J, the gap between germline ends came to 10 bases. The CDR3 is made up of 12 amino acids. CDR3 in amino acids: CASRRQFDTQYF. CDR3 DNA: TGTGCCAGCAGGAGACAGTTCGATACGCAGTATTTT.

This sequence joins TRBV27 and TRBJ2-7; 8 bases match TRBD2. The CDR3 has 14 amino acids. V gave up 6 bases and J gave up 4 bases; unmatched junction bases: 8. Per the germline V gene, CDR1 is MNHEY and CDR2 is SMNVEV (reference sequence). The CDR3 region has the DNA TGTGCCAGCAGCCCAGGCGGGAGGAGGTACGAGCAGTACTTC. It encodes CASSPGGRRYEQYF.

The chain combines TRBV4-1 with TRBJ2-1; 11 positions agree with TRBD2. V trimming: 3 bases; J trimming: 2 bases; junction bases outside the gene matches: 3. The CDR3 is made up of 16 amino acids. Looked up from germline, CDR1 is MGHRA and CDR2 is YSYEKL. The CDR3 region has the DNA TGCGCCAGCAGCCAGGAGGGACTAGCGGCCTACAATGAGCAGTTCTTC. Encoded protein: CASSQEGLAAYNEQFF.

To note about this clone: In the same sample, other DNA sequences code for this CDR3. V usage is TRBV27 and J usage is TRBJ2-6; D is perhaps TRBD2 (6 bases). The V gene lost 8 bases and the J gene lost 1 base, with 9 bases spanning the gap. The CDR3 consists of 14 residues. Germline V gene data show CDR1 as MNHEY and CDR2 as SMNVEV (reference sequence). Written as DNA, the CDR3 is TGTGCCAGCTCTGGGGGGTCTGGGGCCAACGTCCTGACTTTC. This encodes CASSGGSGANVLTF.

This chain uses TRBV21-1 with TRBJ2-5; the table gives TRBD1 as D, unverified against the DNA. TRBV21-1 is a pseudogene locus. This CDR3 contains 15 residues. For the CDR3, the DNA is TGTGCCAGCAGCAAAGGACAGGACCGCCAAGAGACCCAGTACTTC. Protein: CASSKGQDRQETQYF.

The rearrangement joins TRBV5-6 to TRBJ2-7, with D possibly TRBD1 on 5 matching bases. From germline, CDR1 is SGHDT and CDR2 YYEEEE. The CDR3 is made up of 14 amino acids. Trimming left V 0 bases short and J 0 bases short, with 7 bases between. The CDR3 is CASSLVQGSYEQYF. The CDR3 nucleotides read TGTGCCAGCAGCTTGGTGCAGGGCTCCTACGAGCAGTACTTC.

The gene calls are TRBV11-1 and TRBJ2-3, with TRBD2 matching over 8 bases. V lost 4 bases, J lost 4 bases, and 4 bases stayed unmatched. From germline, CDR1 is SGHAT and CDR2 FQDESV (reference sequence). The CDR3 totals 14 residues. The chain's CDR3 is CASSSGLAPDTQYF. In DNA, the CDR3 is TGTGCCAGCAGCTCAGGACTAGCCCCAGATACGCAGTATTTT.

The chain carries TRBV5-1 and TRBJ2-1; TRBD1 aligns across 9 bases. The CDR3 has 16 residues. Losses at the gene ends were 0 bases for V and 8 bases for J; bases not matched to a gene: 9. Germline CDR1 reads SGHRS; CDR2 reads YFSETQ. This CDR3 is CASSLVTGGPPDEQFF. In nucleotides, the CDR3 is TGCGCCAGCAGCTTGGTTACAGGGGGCCCGCCCGATGAGCAGTTCTTC.

The chain employs TRBV7-8 and TRBJ2-5; 13 bases fit TRBD2. CDR3 length: 17 residues. CDR1 SGHVS and CDR2 FQNEAQ come from the germline V gene. V lost 2 bases to trimming and J lost 5 bases; unmatched junction nucleotides: 8. CDR3: CASSLRTSGGATETQYF. The CDR3 DNA follows: TGTGCCAGCAGCTTACGTACTAGCGGGGGGGCCACGGAGACCCAGTACTTC. The full variable domain, completed using reference TRBV7-8 and TRBJ2-5, is GAGVSQSPRYKVAKRGQDVALRCDPISGHVSLFWYQQALGQGPEFLTYFQNEAQLDKSGLPSDRFFAERPEGSVSTLKIQRTQQEDSAVYLCASSLRTSGGATETQYFGPGTRLLVL.

The rearrangement uses TRBV19 and TRBJ2-5; the match to TRBD2 covers 13 bases. V shed 5 bases and J 2 bases; nucleotides not matched to a gene: 5. Germline CDR1 is LNHDA and CDR2 is SQIVND (reference sequence). This CDR3 has 16 residues. The DNA for the CDR3 is TGTGCCAGTAGTCCCCGACTAGCGGGGGGACAAGAGACCCAGTACTTC. Translation: CASSPRLAGGQETQYF.

The table lists this clone with a few counts. The gene calls are TRBV10-3 and TRBJ1-2, with 9 bases lining up with TRBD1. The V and J ends lost 4 bases and 0 bases, in that order; junction bases with no gene match: 18. The CDR3 sequence is 20 residues long. Germline V lookup: CDR1 ENHRY, CDR2 SYGVKD. CDR3 sequence (DNA): TGTGCCATCAGTGCCTTCGGGACAGGGCAAACCTATCAAGCTAACTATGGCTACACCTTC. Protein sequence: CAISAFGTGQTYQANYGYTF.

About this clone itself: Distinct nucleotide sequences in the sample also encode this CDR3. The gene calls are TRBV4-1 and TRBJ1-1, with D maybe TRBD1 (5 bases). V was pared by 0 bases and J by 5 bases, with 13 bases between. The germline CDR1 and CDR2 sequences are MGHRA and YSYEKL. The CDR3 spans 15 residues. In nucleotides, the CDR3 is TGCGCCAGCAGCCAAGATCAGGACATTACGACTGAAGCTTTCTTT. Protein product: CASSQDQDITTEAFF.

The J gene is TRBJ1-3, the V gene TRBV10-3, with D possibly being TRBD1 (6 bases). Between the trimmed V and J ends, which lost 3 bases and 2 bases, there was a span of 14 bases. Per germline, CDR1 ENHRY and CDR2 SYGVKD. CDR3 length: 16 residues. The CDR3, as DNA: TGTGCCATCAGTGACAATATGAACAGGGCTGGAAACACCATATATTTT. Its protein product is CAISDNMNRAGNTIYF.

V usage is TRBV19 and J usage is TRBJ2-5, with D possibly TRBD1 on 5 matching bases. The length of the CDR3 is 13 residues. The germline V gene has CDR1 LNHDA and CDR2 SQIVND (reference sequence). V was clipped by 5 bases and J by 3 bases, with 10 bases between them. The CDR3 DNA reads TGTGCCAGTAGTGTCGACAGTGAAGAGACCCAGTACTTC. Translated, it gives CASSVDSEETQYF.

The chain links TRBV5-4 to TRBJ2-7; 7 nucleotides align to TRBD1. The CDR3 is made up of 14 amino acids. Trimming cost V 4 bases and J 2 bases; bases outside gene matches: 6. From germline, CDR1 is SGHNT and CDR2 YYREEE (reference sequence). The CDR3 sequence is CASSRDREPYEQYF. The CDR3 coding sequence is TGTGCCAGCAGCCGAGACAGGGAGCCCTACGAGCAGTACTTC.

V gene TRBV6-5 combines with J gene TRBJ2-5; 7 nucleotides agree with TRBD2. The DNA matches TRBJ2-7 better at its end, which makes the J call doubtful. This CDR3 has 14 residues. CDR1 MNHEY and CDR2 SVGAGI come from the germline V gene. The CDR3 sequence is CAVSERGLSYEQYF. The CDR3 DNA sequence: TGTGCCGTTTCTGAGCGGGGACTCTCCTACGAGCAGTACTTC.

The chain couples TRBV6-4 to TRBJ1-3, with 7 bases fitting TRBD1. V dropped 7 bases and J dropped 0; count of bases not matched to a gene: 18. The germline V gene encodes CDR1 MRHNA and CDR2 SNTAGT. The CDR3 has 19 amino acids. The CDR3 DNA sequence: TGTGCCAGCAAGATAGGACAGGTAAAAATCTTGAGCTCTGGAAACACCATATATTTT. Amino acid sequence: CASKIGQVKILSSGNTIYF.

The chain recombines TRBV5-6 with TRBJ2-3; 10 bases line up with TRBD1. V dropped 2 bases and J dropped 4; count of bases not matched to a gene: 1. The V gene's germline CDR1 is SGHDT and CDR2 YYEEEE. CDR3 length equals 14 residues. The CDR3: CASSFGQGADTQYF. The CDR3 DNA reads TGTGCCAGCAGCTTCGGACAGGGGGCAGATACGCAGTATTTT.

V is TRBV19 and J is TRBJ2-7, with 7 bases matching TRBD2. V dropped 1 base and J dropped 3; count of bases not matched to a gene: 6. CDR1 is LNHDA and CDR2 is SQIVND in the germline V gene (reference sequence). The CDR3 runs to 15 residues. The CDR3 bases are TGTGCCAGTAGTATAGGGGGAAGCGGGATCTACGAGCAGTACTTC. It specifies CASSIGGSGIYEQYF.

This clone was seen only a few times. The chain joins TRBV7-9 to TRBJ2-7; TRBD1 aligns across 8 bases. The germline gives CDR1 SEHNR, CDR2 FQNEAQ (reference sequence). This CDR3 is built from 13 residues. With 5 bases clipped from V and 6 bases from J, the junction kept 6 bases outside the gene matches. CDR3 in DNA: TGTGCCAGCAGCCCGGACAGGGCCAGCGAGCAGTACTTC. Protein product: CASSPDRASEQYF.

The CDR3 DNA reads TGTGCCAGCAGTGTAGTGACAGGAATCTACGAGCAGTACTTC. Translated: CASSVVTGIYEQYF. The chain recombines TRBV6-1 with TRBJ2-7; perhaps TRBD1 as D (6 bases). V lost 4 bases, J lost 3 bases, and 13 bases lay in between. Germline V gene lookup returns CDR1 MNHNS and CDR2 SASEGT. This CDR3 is built from 14 residues.

Concerning this clone: A much larger clone lies one base from this, so it may be a read error. The gene calls are TRBV7-6 and TRBJ2-7; TRBD1 agrees at 10 bases. Germline lookup yields CDR1 SGHVS and CDR2 FNYEAQ. V was pared by 5 bases and J by 3 bases, with 1 base of the junction left unmatched. The CDR3 spans 13 residues. The CDR3, as DNA: TGTGCCAGCAGCCGGGACAGGGGCTACGAGCAGTACTTC. It encodes CASSRDRGYEQYF.

The genes are TRBV11-1 and TRBJ2-3, with a weak D call TRBD2 (6 bases). The germline V and J ends were trimmed by 2 bases and 4 bases, with 16 bases remaining between them. The CDR3 has 16 amino acids. Germline V gene data show CDR1 as SGHAT and CDR2 as FQDESV (reference sequence). The CDR3 DNA follows: TGTGCCAGCAGCTTATGGAGGGAGACCGAGGCAGATACGCAGTATTTT. Translation gives CASSLWRETEADTQYF.

The V and J genes are TRBV18 and TRBJ1-4; 7 nucleotides align to TRBD1. The CDR3 runs to 14 residues. Trimming at V came to 4 bases and at J to 2 bases, leaving 1 base not matched to a gene. CDR1 KGHSH and CDR2 LQKENI come from the germline V gene. Here the CDR3 reads CASSQGATNEKLFF. The CDR3 region has the DNA TGTGCCAGCTCACAGGGGGCCACTAATGAAAAACTGTTTTTT.

V usage is TRBV30 and J usage is TRBJ1-1; D gene unclear. The CDR3 sequence is 12 residues long. The germline V gene encodes CDR1 GTSNPN and CDR2 SVGIG (reference sequence). With 4 bases removed from V and 4 bases from J, the gap between germline ends came to 10 bases. CDR3 coding DNA: TGTGCCTGGACCGGCGGAACCACTGAAGCTTTCTTT. Its translation is CAWTGGTTEAFF.

The table lists this clone with a few counts. The chain uses TRBV5-5 and TRBJ2-7; D uncertain. The germline V gene has CDR1 SGHKS and CDR2 YYEKEE (reference sequence). This CDR3 region has 14 residues. The V end was cut by 0 bases, the J end by 2 bases, with 9 bases between. CDR3 protein: CASSLGVATYEQYF. The CDR3, as DNA: TGTGCCAGCAGCTTGGGAGTAGCTACCTACGAGCAGTACTTC.

The gene calls are TRBV19 and TRBJ2-7; D not certain. CDR3 length equals 13 residues. Looked up from germline, CDR1 is LNHDA and CDR2 is SQIVND (reference sequence). V lost 3 bases and J 3 bases, leaving 9 bases between the germline ends. In DNA, the CDR3 is TGTGCCAGTAGTATTGGTCAGAACTACGAGCAGTACTTC. Translation gives CASSIGQNYEQYF.

This chain uses TRBV18 with TRBJ1-1; 9 bases line up with TRBD1. The CDR3 sequence is 14 residues long. Trimming took 4 bases from V and 4 from J; bases not matched to a gene: 4. Germline-derived CDR1 and CDR2 are KGHSH and LQKENI. CDR3 amino acids: CASSLGQGGTEAFF. The CDR3 DNA reads TGTGCCAGCTCACTGGGACAGGGAGGCACTGAAGCTTTCTTT.

In DNA form, the CDR3 reads TGCAGCGTTGGGGGACAGGGAGGTTCCTACAATGAGCAGTTCTTC. Encoded protein: CSVGGQGGSYNEQFF. The chain employs TRBV29-1 and TRBJ2-1, with 9 bases identical to TRBD1. Germline CDR1 and CDR2: SQVTM and ANQGSEA. Unmatched junction bases numbered 5, after V lost 4 bases and J lost 1 base. The CDR3 consists of 15 residues.